The 27 T cell receptor beta chains reported below all come from one sample, sequenced in a study of control samples from healthy donors and cancer patients. The repertoire was sequenced with immunoSEQ multiplex PCR; TCRdb's copy has only in-frame clones and lacks some. This table has around 75,000 clones, roughly 92% appearing once. The sequenced sample was blood. These receptors were taken from a woman between 55 and 75 years old in good health.

The V gene is TRBV20-1, the J gene TRBJ2-3, with D possibly TRBD1 on 7 matching bases. V shed 3 bases and J shed 4 bases, with 14 bases lying between them. Germline values: CDR1 DFQATT, CDR2 SNEGSKA (reference sequence). The CDR3 has 14 amino acids. CDR3 in DNA: TGCAGTGCTAGTACGACAGGGAGGTCAGATACGCAGTATTTT. As protein: CSASTTGRSDTQYF.

This chain uses TRBV18 with TRBJ2-7; possible D gene TRBD2, 6 bases. Germline-derived CDR1 and CDR2 are KGHSH and LQKENI. CDR3 size: 13 residues. The V end lost 3 bases, the J end lost 0 bases, and 6 bases lay between the germline ends. The CDR3 spells CASSPGGSYEQYF. CDR3 in DNA: TGTGCCAGCTCACCGGGGGGCTCCTACGAGCAGTACTTC.

This clone is a singleton in its sample. The rearrangement uses TRBV6-2 or TRBV6-3 and TRBJ1-1, with 7 nucleotides matching TRBD1. The CDR3 has 14 residues. Germline values: CDR1 MNHEY, CDR2 SVGEGT. The V and J ends lost 6 bases and 0 bases, in that order; junction bases with no gene match: 4. CDR3 bases: TGTGCCAGCAGCAGGACAGGAATGAACACTGAAGCTTTCTTT. As protein: CASSRTGMNTEAFF.

The V gene is TRBV7-2, the J gene TRBJ1-2; perhaps TRBD1 as D (6 bases). The CDR3 runs 14 residues. V lost 7 bases to trimming and J lost 4 bases, with 16 bases between them. Germline CDR1 SGHTA, CDR2 FQGNSA. DNA for the CDR3: TGTGCCAGCACCGTTTTACAGGGAGTCTATGGCTACACCTTC. Protein product: CASTVLQGVYGYTF.

The rearrangement links TRBV28 to TRBJ1-1; D is unclear. The germline CDR1 and CDR2 sequences are MDHEN and SYDVKM. V was cut by 5 bases and J by 11 bases, with 15 bases left in between. The CDR3 covers 12 residues. The CDR3 loop reads CASSVPLKAAFF. In DNA form, the CDR3 reads TGTGCCAGCAGTGTGCCCCTCAAAGCGGCTTTCTTT.

The genes are TRBV18 and TRBJ2-3; 7 bases fit TRBD2. Germline lookup yields CDR1 KGHSH and CDR2 LQKENI. The CDR3 totals 13 residues. J was trimmed by 4 bases and V by 7 bases; bases with no gene match: 5. CDR3 sequence reads: CASCAGDADTQYF. The DNA of the CDR3 is TGTGCCAGCTGTGCGGGAGACGCAGATACGCAGTATTTT.

The rearrangement uses TRBV27 and TRBJ2-3; no firm D call. Per germline, CDR1 MNHEY and CDR2 SMNVEV (reference sequence). This CDR3 is 13 amino acids long. V was trimmed by 6 bases and J by 2 bases, leaving 9 bases between them. CDR3 in DNA: TGTGCCAGCAGAATAATTAACACAGATACGCAGTATTTT. Amino acid sequence: CASRIINTDTQYF.

The V call is TRBV3-1 (or the pseudogene TRBV3-2), the J call TRBJ2-7; 11 bases are a match to TRBD2. The V and J ends lost 2 bases and 0 bases, in that order; junction bases with no gene match: 3. Germline loops: CDR1 LGHDT, CDR2 YNNKEL (reference sequence). This CDR3 is 16 amino acids long. In DNA, the CDR3 is TGTGCCAGCAGCCAACTGGGGACTAGCGGCTCCTACGAGCAGTACTTC. Protein product: CASSQLGTSGSYEQYF.

The chain recombines TRBV10-3 with TRBJ1-5; no clear D gene. Germline lookup yields CDR1 ENHRY and CDR2 SYGVKD. Trimming took off 2 bases at V and 2 bases at J, with 10 bases between the two ends. CDR3 length: 15 residues. CDR3 region: CAISEGFGGNQPQHF. The CDR3 nucleotides are TGTGCCATCAGTGAGGGGTTTGGGGGCAATCAGCCCCAGCATTTT.

The chain uses TRBV4-2 and TRBJ2-7; D not certain. Trimming shortened V by 0 bases and J by 3 bases, and 9 bases separated the two germline ends. Germline V gene sequence: CDR1 LGHNA, CDR2 YNFKEQ. CDR3 length equals 14 residues. The CDR3 coding sequence is TGTGCCAGCAGCCAAGAATGGAACTTCTACGAGCAGTACTTC. This encodes CASSQEWNFYEQYF.

J is TRBJ2-4 and V is TRBV5-1, with TRBD2 matching 9 bases. The CDR3 is 16 amino acids. Trimming at V came to 4 bases and at J to 1 base, leaving 6 bases not matched to a gene. CDR1 and CDR2 (germline): SGHRS, YFSETQ. CDR3 DNA: TGCGCCAGCAGCCCATTAGCGGGAGAGGCCAAAAACATTCAGTACTTC. Residues: CASSPLAGEAKNIQYF.

The chain uses TRBV5-6 and TRBJ1-5; D call uncertain. The CDR3 totals 14 residues. V was pared by 0 bases and J by 4 bases, with 8 bases between. CDR1 is SGHDT, CDR2 YYEEEE, per germline. The CDR3 DNA follows: TGTGCCAGCAGCTTGGGGGAGACAAATCAGCCCCAGCATTTT. It specifies CASSLGETNQPQHF. Full variable domain (rest looked up from reference TRBV5-6 and TRBJ1-5): DAGVTQSPTHLIKTRGQQVTLRCSPKSGHDTVSWYQQALGQGPQFIFQYYEEEERQRGNFPDRFSGHQFPNYSSELNVNALLLGDSALYLCASSLGETNQPQHFGDGTRLSIL.

This clone was counted only a few times. The genes are TRBV5-1 and TRBJ1-2; the D is unclear. The CDR3 contains 17 residues. Germline V CDR1 and CDR2: SGHRS, YFSETQ. Trimming stripped 0 bases from V and 6 bases from J, with 21 bases between. The CDR3 sequence: CASSLAVVVEGHHGYTF. DNA for the CDR3: TGCGCCAGCAGCTTGGCTGTTGTCGTTGAGGGCCACCATGGCTACACCTTC.

The rearrangement joins TRBV28 to TRBJ1-5, with a possible D match to TRBD1 (5 bases). The V end lost 4 bases, the J end lost 3 bases, and 16 bases lay between the germline ends. CDR1 and CDR2 from the germline V gene are MDHEN and SYDVKM. This CDR3 comprises 16 residues. CDR3 sequence (DNA): TGTGCCAGCAGTTATGGGGGTCGGGGGAACAATCAGCCCCAGCATTTT. Its protein is CASSYGGRGNNQPQHF.

The rearrangement links TRBV30 to TRBJ2-7; 13 nucleotides agree with TRBD2. This CDR3 region has 15 residues. V gave up 3 bases and J gave up 0 bases; unmatched junction bases: 2. The V gene's germline CDR1 is GTSNPN and CDR2 SVGIG (reference sequence). The CDR3 protein is CAWRGLAGSSYEQYF. DNA for the CDR3: TGTGCCTGGAGGGGACTAGCGGGGAGCTCCTACGAGCAGTACTTC.

The rearrangement uses TRBV5-4 and TRBJ2-5; tentatively, D is TRBD2 (5 bases). This CDR3 is 15 amino acids long. Deletions cut 1 base from V and 5 bases from J, with 15 bases between. The germline V gene has CDR1 SGHNT and CDR2 YYREEE (reference sequence). The CDR3 sequence: CASSLTSGPRETQYF. The CDR3 DNA reads TGTGCCAGCAGCTTGACCAGCGGCCCCAGGGAGACCCAGTACTTC.

The chain employs TRBV29-1 and TRBJ1-1, with TRBD1 as a possible D gene (5 bases). The V and J ends lost 2 bases and 5 bases respectively, with 15 bases between them. The CDR3 runs 14 residues. Germline V lookup: CDR1 SQVTM, CDR2 ANQGSEA. Written as DNA, the CDR3 is TGCAGCGTTGAATATCCAGGGTGGGGAACTGAAGCTTTCTTT. Translation gives CSVEYPGWGTEAFF.

Concerning this clone itself: Other DNA sequences in this specimen translate into the identical CDR3. The V call is TRBV3-1 (or the pseudogene TRBV3-2), the J call TRBJ1-5; 8 nucleotides agree with TRBD1. The CDR3 consists of 15 residues. V shed 1 base and J 5 bases; nucleotides not matched to a gene: 4. Germline V lookup: CDR1 LGHDT, CDR2 YNNKEL (reference sequence). The CDR3 is CASSQGTGTYQPQHF. The CDR3 region has the DNA TGTGCCAGCAGCCAAGGGACAGGGACTTATCAGCCCCAGCATTTT.

The V and J genes are TRBV18 and TRBJ2-7; tentative D call: TRBD1 (6 bases). Germline CDR1 is KGHSH and CDR2 is LQKENI. Between the trimmed V and J ends, which lost 5 bases and 3 bases, there was a span of 17 bases. The CDR3 totals 15 residues. DNA for the CDR3: TGTGCCAGCTCAACCCAGGGGACCGGCCGCTACGAGCAGTACTTC. It yields the protein CASSTQGTGRYEQYF.

V usage is TRBV9 and J usage is TRBJ2-1; TRBD2 aligns across 8 bases. The V and J ends lost 0 bases and 4 bases, in that order; junction bases with no gene match: 6. The CDR3 length is 16 residues. The germline V gene encodes CDR1 SGDLS and CDR2 YYNGEE. In DNA, the CDR3 is TGTGCCAGCAGCGTAGATGGTAGCGGGGCGTACAATGAGCAGTTCTTC. This encodes CASSVDGSGAYNEQFF. Complete variable domain (other parts from reference TRBV9 and TRBJ2-1): DSGVTQTPKHLITATGQRVTLRCSPRSGDLSVYWYQQSLDQGLQFLIQYYNGEERAKGNILERFSAQQFPDLHSELNLSSLELGDSALYFCASSVDGSGAYNEQFFGPGTRLTVL.

The rearrangement joins TRBV5-4 to TRBJ1-1; tentative D call: TRBD1 (5 bases). V gave up 4 bases and J gave up 0 bases, with 16 bases separating them. This CDR3 region has 16 residues. Germline assignment: CDR1 SGHNT and CDR2 YYREEE (reference sequence). The CDR3 is CASSGPLGRLNTEAFF. CDR3 coding DNA: TGTGCCAGCAGCGGACCATTGGGACGGCTGAACACTGAAGCTTTCTTT.

The chain joins TRBV11-2 to TRBJ1-5, with D possibly TRBD1 on 5 matching bases. Germline V CDR1 and CDR2: SGHAT, FQNNGV. Trimming took 4 bases from V and 7 from J, leaving 11 bases between them. CDR3 length equals 13 residues. CDR3 in amino acids: CASSYQQEQPQHF. The CDR3 DNA reads TGTGCCAGCAGCTACCAACAGGAGCAGCCCCAGCATTTT.

This clone occurred once. V usage is TRBV28 and J usage is TRBJ1-6; no definite D call. The V end was cut by 5 bases, the J end by 10 bases, with 9 bases between. Germline CDR1 MDHEN, CDR2 SYDVKM. This CDR3 is 12 amino acids long. In DNA, the CDR3 is TGTGCCAGCAGTCGGGAGCGATCACCCCTCCACTTT. It specifies CASSRERSPLHF.

The chain employs TRBV7-6 and TRBJ1-1; possible D gene TRBD1, 5 bases. In germline, CDR1 is SGHVS, CDR2 FNYEAQ. The V end lost 1 base, the J end lost 0 bases, and 21 bases lay between the germline ends. The CDR3 totals 19 residues. In DNA form, the CDR3 reads TGTGCCAGCAGCTTAGGGGTCTATGACAGTCCTTCCATGAACACTGAAGCTTTCTTT. It encodes CASSLGVYDSPSMNTEAFF.

V and J are TRBV2 and TRBJ1-1; unclear D gene. Germline-derived CDR1 and CDR2 are SNHLY and FYNNEI. This CDR3 is 13 amino acids long. Trimming removed 6 bases from V and 0 bases from J, with 8 bases in between. In nucleotides, the CDR3 is TGTGCCAGCAGAGTACTTATGAACACTGAAGCTTTCTTT. It codes for CASRVLMNTEAFF.

The gene calls are TRBV30 and TRBJ2-3, with D possibly called TRBD1 or TRBD2 (6 bases each). Germline lookup yields CDR1 GTSNPN and CDR2 SVGIG (reference sequence). There are 13 residues in the CDR3. Trimming pared 3 bases from V and 3 bases from J, leaving 10 bases between. CDR3 in amino acids: CAWSLGGTDTQYF. In DNA form, the CDR3 reads TGTGCCTGGAGCCTAGGGGGGACAGATACGCAGTATTTT.

The CDR3 reads CASSHPLTGTGPTTTYEQYF. In nucleotides, the CDR3 is TGCGCCAGCAGCCACCCATTAACCGGGACAGGCCCGACTACGACCTACGAGCAGTACTTC. The chain employs TRBV4-3 and TRBJ2-7, with 8 positions matching TRBD1. Losses at the gene ends were 3 bases for V and 2 bases for J; bases not matched to a gene: 21. Germline lookup yields CDR1 LGHNA and CDR2 YSLEER. There are 20 residues in the CDR3.